This T cell receptor (beta chain) was found in a study of OX40 agonist ivuxolimab in advanced cancers. In its sample, this clone was seen many times. Its cognate antigen is unknown. Excluded were patients having autoimmune disease history or systemic immunosuppression. Trimming removed 4 bases at V and 7 bases at J, with 17 bases between. The CDR3 covers 15 residues. CDR1 and CDR2 (germline): WNHNN, SYGVQD (reference sequence). Study-level results: There were, on average, more expanded clones in CD8+ T cells than in CD4+.

The method was immunoSEQ multiplex PCR; TCRdb's version includes in-frame clones alone and lacks a portion of them. The sample consists of 60,000 to 90,000 clones, around nine tenths of them appearing once. V is TRBV10-1 and J is TRBJ2-1, with a weak D call TRBD1 (5 bases). This TCR was sampled from an adult with an advanced solid tumor such as melanoma, head and neck, liver or kidney cancer. This specimen was CD4+ or CD8+ T cells sorted from blood, taken in a trial of the OX40 agonist ivuxolimab. In nucleotides, the CDR3 is TGCGCCAGCAGTGGACTGGGGCAGGGTGAGAATGAGCAGTTCTTC. The encoded protein is CASSGLGQGENEQFF.